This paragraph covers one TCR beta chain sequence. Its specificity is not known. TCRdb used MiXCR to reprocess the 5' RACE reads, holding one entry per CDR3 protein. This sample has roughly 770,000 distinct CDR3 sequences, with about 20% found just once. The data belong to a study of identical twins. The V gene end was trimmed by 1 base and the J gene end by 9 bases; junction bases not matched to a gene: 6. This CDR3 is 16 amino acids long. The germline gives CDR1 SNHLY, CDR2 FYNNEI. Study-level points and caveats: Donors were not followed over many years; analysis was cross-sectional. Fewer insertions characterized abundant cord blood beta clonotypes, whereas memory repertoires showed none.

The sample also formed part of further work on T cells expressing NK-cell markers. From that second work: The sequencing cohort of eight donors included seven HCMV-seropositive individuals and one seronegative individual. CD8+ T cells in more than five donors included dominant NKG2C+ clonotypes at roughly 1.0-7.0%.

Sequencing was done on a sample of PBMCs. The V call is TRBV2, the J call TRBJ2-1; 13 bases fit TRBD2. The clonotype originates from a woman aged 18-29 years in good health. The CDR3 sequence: CASSEEGLAGAVEQFF. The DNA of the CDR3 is TGTGCCAGCAGTGAAGAAGGACTAGCGGGGGCCGTTGAGCAGTTCTTC. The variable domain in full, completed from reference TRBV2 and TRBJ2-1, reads EPEVTQTPSHQVTQMGQEVILRCVPISNHLYFYWYRQILGQKVEFLVSFYNNEISEKSEIFDDQFSVERPDGSNFTLKIRSTKLEDSAMYFCASSEEGLAGAVEQFFGPGTRLTVL.